This T cell receptor beta chain stems from a study of immune evolution from preneoplasia to lung adenocarcinoma (TCRdb year 2021). Looking at the study overall: The study profiled immune contexture across lung adenocarcinoma precursors and invasive adenocarcinoma using immune gene expression, TCR sequencing and multiplex immunofluorescence. Whole exome sequencing and methylation data from the same cohort of nodules were integrated with the immune data. TCR sequencing data came from approximately 49 patients. According to the study, about 100 samples were used for TCR sequencing. Class I HLA alleles were inferred from exome data with POLYSOLVER, and allele-specific HLA loss was detected with LOHHLA. The overall cohort was made up of fewer than 70 patients with pulmonary nodules who had surgical resection. Sample size was determined by specimen availability and not by a prior power calculation. Resected precursor lesions (AAH, AIS, MIA) and invasive adenocarcinomas were compared against paired morphologically normal lung tissue. Study-wide conclusions, independent of this receptor: Normal lung showed the highest clonality, whereas later-stage lesions appeared to have higher T cell density and diversity but lower clonality. The findings rested on association rather than direct causation, and larger cohorts with long-term follow-up and longitudinal biopsies were considered necessary. The highest top T cell clone frequencies were observed in normal lung, and a progressive decrease in top T cell clone frequencies appeared to occur from AAH through AIS, MIA and invasive adenocarcinoma. All patients were from Japan and China, so applicability to Western populations was uncertain.

Patients underwent resection in Japan or China between about 2014 and 2017. Two lung cancer pathologists independently confirmed the histologic diagnosis of each case on H&E slides. The AllPrep DNA/RNA FFPE Kit was used to isolate DNA from FFPE tissue. The immunoSEQ hsTCRbeta Kit was used to sequence TCR beta CDR3 regions from DNA. Per the authors' processing: The ImmunoSEQ Analyzer was used to analyse the TCR sequencing data. T cell clonality was calculated on productive rearrangements as 1 minus Pielou's evenness. To measure T cell diversity, the inverse Simpson index was applied to productive templates. T cell density was defined as TCR beta template counts normalized to usable DNA, with usable DNA estimated by amplifying and sequencing housekeeping genes. Two-sided Kruskal-Wallis tests were used to compare TCR metrics between histologic stages. The table comes from immuneACCESS by way of TCRdb, which keeps in-frame sequences with V and J called. Part of the clones is missing from these tables; in studies checked, under half for an unresolved V gene and the rest for unknown reasons. The V and J calls and clone size are taken from that table; D and trimming were inferred from the DNA. This sample comprises 10,000 or so clones, more than 70% of them detected only once. Jointly, the top ten make up around 29% of the sample.

Counted from cysteine to phenylalanine, this CDR3 has 15 amino acids. This entry keeps only the CDR3 DNA: 45 bases, framed from base 1. After removal of 6 bases from V and 6 bases from J, the junction retains 1 base not matched to a gene. CDR1 MNHNS and CDR2 SASEGT are derived from the germline V gene. As concerns this clone: It has no known antigen specificity. One base away there is no much larger clone; base qualities are not given.

The rearranged segments are TRBV6-1 and TRBJ2-2; TRBD2 lines up with 16 middle nucleotides. Sample: FFPE normal lung tissue adjacent to the tumor. The receptor comes from a person aged 60 to 70 with lung adenocarcinoma. Some clones in this sample may be carry-over from other donors' samples. The DNA sequence follows: TGTGCCAGCAGGGGACTAGCGGGAGGGGCCGGGGAGCTGTTTTTT. This yields the protein CASRGLAGGAGELFF.